There are many counts of the clone carrying this T cell receptor beta chain. As yet, its antigen is unknown. Germline CDR1 reads LGHDT; CDR2 reads YNNKEL (reference sequence). This CDR3 is built from 14 residues. Trimming cost V 4 bases and J 0 bases, with 4 bases left between them. Amplified TCR beta CDR3 regions came from RNA transcripts. The HTBI primer set drove a first-round RT-PCR of the TCR CDR3. TCRdb reprocessed the multiplex PCR reads with MiXCR, giving one entry per CDR3 protein. The table includes some 580,000 distinct CDR3 sequences, about a sixth detected once. Not enrolled were patients with uncontrolled infection, other autoimmune disease, pregnancy or lactation. This sample stems from a study of T cells in Graves' hyperthyroidism and ophthalmopathy. Points from the study as a whole: Most thyroid clonotypes expanded above 0.001 appeared in blood too. Ophthalmopathy cases were set apart from stable hyperthyroidism by a 13 V-J model.

This chain links TRBV3-1 with TRBJ2-6, with D hard to call. The receptor was isolated from a woman between 40 and 55 years old with Graves' ophthalmopathy. Input material: blood. The CDR3 DNA reads TGTGCCAGCAGCCGAAGCTCTGGGGCCAACGTCCTGACTTTC. This sequence encodes CASSRSSGANVLTF.